This T cell receptor beta chain is drawn from a study of shared clonotypes between healthy human individuals. TCRdb's table, derived via immunoSEQ multiplex PCR, lists solely in-frame clones and lacks some. Here the sample spans some 1.5 million clones, roughly 95% being singletons. Regarding this clone: What it recognizes is unknown.

Donors, healthy HIV-negative adults, lacked recent acute infections or vaccinations. Regarding the study as a whole: In the sorted subsets, rarefaction showed sequencing was incomplete despite large depth.

Sample: naive CD4+ T cells sorted from blood. Noted subset: CD45RA+ positively selected. This clonotype originated in a man aged 25-45 years in good health.

The CDR3 DNA reads as TGTGCCAGTAGTATCCTAGCTTTTACAGGGGGTTCGCGCTCCGGCTTTGGAGCTTTCTTT. It codes for CASSILAFTGGSRSGFGAFF. The chain carries TRBV19 and TRBJ1-1, with 8 bases identical to TRBD1. This CDR3 has 20 residues. The germline gives CDR1 LNHDA, CDR2 SQIVND (reference sequence). The V segment lost 3 bases and the J segment 10 bases; nucleotides outside the gene matches: 28.